The clone carrying this TCR beta chain has just a few counts. What it binds is unknown. The CDR3 is 15 amino acids. V lost 5 bases, J lost 6 bases, and 11 bases stayed unmatched. Germline V CDR1 and CDR2: MNHEY, SVGAGI. Using CD45RO/CCR7/CD25/CD127/CD95/CD27, CD4+ naive, central memory, regulatory and stem cell-like memory cells were sorted. Expressed TCRB transcripts were sequenced because the isolated RNA had all been reverse transcribed beforehand. TCRdb's table, derived via immunoSEQ multiplex PCR, lists solely in-frame clones and lacks some. The table includes under 800,000 clones, roughly a sixth detected once. The data were obtained in a study of beta chain features in type 1 diabetes. Study results and caveats: VDJ junctions from type 1 diabetes patients carried fewer insertions and larger deletions.

The chain links TRBV6-5 to TRBJ1-1; TRBD1 matches at 8 bases. This receptor was obtained from a man aged 18 to 30 in good health. Material for sequencing was naive CD4+ T cells from blood. The CDR3 is CASSPRTGWSAEAFF. CDR3 bases: TGTGCCAGCAGTCCCCGGACAGGGTGGTCGGCTGAAGCTTTCTTT.